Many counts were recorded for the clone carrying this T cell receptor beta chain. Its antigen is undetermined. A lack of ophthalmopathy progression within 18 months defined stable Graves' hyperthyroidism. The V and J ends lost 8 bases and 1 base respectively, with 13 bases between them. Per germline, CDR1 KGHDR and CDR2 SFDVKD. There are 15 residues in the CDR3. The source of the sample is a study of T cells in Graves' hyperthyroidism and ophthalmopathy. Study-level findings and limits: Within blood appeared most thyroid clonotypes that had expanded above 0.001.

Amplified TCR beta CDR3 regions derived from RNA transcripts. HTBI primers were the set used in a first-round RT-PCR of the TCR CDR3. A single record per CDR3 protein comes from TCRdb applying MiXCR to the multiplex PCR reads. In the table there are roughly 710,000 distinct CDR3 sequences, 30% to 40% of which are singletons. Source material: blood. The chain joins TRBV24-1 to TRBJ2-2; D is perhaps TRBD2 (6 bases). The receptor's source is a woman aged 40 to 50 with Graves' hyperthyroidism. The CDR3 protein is CATTGGAQNTGELFF. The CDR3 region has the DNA TGTGCCACCACAGGCGGGGCCCAGAACACCGGGGAGCTGTTTTTT.